The clone carrying this T cell receptor (beta chain) has just a few counts. J gave up 6 bases and V 7 bases, and 10 bases lay outside the gene matches. Germline CDR1 and CDR2: LNHDA and SQIVND (reference sequence). The CDR3 has 16 amino acids. These data are taken from a study of blood T cell repertoires in COVID-19. About the research overall: Donors in Cohort 3 counted as recovered after two negative PCRs, clearance, or symptom resolution.

Using immunoSEQ multiplex PCR, the repertoire was profiled, and TCRdb retains in-frame clones only, with some absent. The sample includes approximately 200,000 clones, around 87% of them seen just once. Participant-reported clinical history was the basis for cohort assignment. Input material: PBMCs or T cells enriched from blood (not recorded which). This TCR derives from a young man in a cohort exposed to, infected with or recovered from COVID-19 (not recorded which). The V gene is TRBV19, the J gene TRBJ1-5, with 12 nucleotides matching TRBD1. The CDR3 loop is CASTYSGTGGSQPQHF. The CDR3 DNA is TGTGCCAGTACCTACTCTGGGACAGGGGGCTCTCAGCCCCAGCATTTT.